The TCR beta chain under discussion was sequenced for a study of T cell responses to AZD1222 COVID-19 vaccine. The study, taken as a whole, reports: Repertoires were obtained solely post-peak T cell response.

Method: immunoSEQ multiplex PCR; TCRdb's copy keeps in-frame clones and lacks some. The table has 150,000 to 160,000 clones, about nine tenths seen once. With respect to this clone: No antigen is known for it.

The V and J ends lost 2 bases and 5 bases, in that order; junction bases with no gene match: 15. Per germline, CDR1 SGHRS and CDR2 YFSETQ. The CDR3 sequence is 18 residues long. Sequencing used peripheral blood, obtained on day 0 of MenACWY control vaccination. The receptor was isolated from an adult in good health. This chain links TRBV5-1 with TRBJ1-4; 7 bases fit TRBD1. This CDR3 reads CASSFRSIIQGGNEKLFF. CDR3 DNA sequence: TGCGCCAGCAGCTTCCGGTCCATCATCCAGGGGGGGAATGAAAAACTGTTTTTT.